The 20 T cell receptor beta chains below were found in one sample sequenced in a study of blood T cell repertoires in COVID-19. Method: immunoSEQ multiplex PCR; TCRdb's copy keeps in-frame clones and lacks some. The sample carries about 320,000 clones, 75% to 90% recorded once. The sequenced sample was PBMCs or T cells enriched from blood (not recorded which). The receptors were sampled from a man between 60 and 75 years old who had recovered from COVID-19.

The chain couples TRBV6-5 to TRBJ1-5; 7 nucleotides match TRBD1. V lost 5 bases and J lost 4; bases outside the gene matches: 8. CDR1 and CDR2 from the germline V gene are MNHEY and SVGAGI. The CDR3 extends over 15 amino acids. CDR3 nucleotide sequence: TGTGCCAGCAGTCGGGACAGTTTTTGGAATCAGCCCCAGCATTTT. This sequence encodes CASSRDSFWNQPQHF.

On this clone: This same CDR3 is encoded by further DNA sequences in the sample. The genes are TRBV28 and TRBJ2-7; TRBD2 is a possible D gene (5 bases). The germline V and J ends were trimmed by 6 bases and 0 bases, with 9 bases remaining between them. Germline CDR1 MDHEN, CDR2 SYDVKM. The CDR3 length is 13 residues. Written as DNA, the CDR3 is TGTGCCAGCAGATCTGGGAGCTCCTACGAGCAGTACTTC. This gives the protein CASRSGSSYEQYF.

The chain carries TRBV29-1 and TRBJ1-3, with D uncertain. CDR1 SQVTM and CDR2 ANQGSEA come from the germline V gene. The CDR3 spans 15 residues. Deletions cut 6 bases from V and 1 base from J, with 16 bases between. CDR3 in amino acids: CSVVVNQRSGNTIYF. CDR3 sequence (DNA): TGCAGCGTCGTGGTGAACCAGCGGTCTGGAAACACCATATATTTT.

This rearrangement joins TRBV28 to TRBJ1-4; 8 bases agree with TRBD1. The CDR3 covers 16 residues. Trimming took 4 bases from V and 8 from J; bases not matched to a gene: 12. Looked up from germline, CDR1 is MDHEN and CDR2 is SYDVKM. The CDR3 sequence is CASSSPGTGGREKLFF. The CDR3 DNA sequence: TGTGCCAGCAGTTCTCCCGGGACAGGAGGAAGGGAAAAACTGTTTTTT.

The CDR3 region is CASSFSGGIVRDEQFF. The CDR3 DNA reads as TGTGCCAGCAGTTTTAGTGGCGGGATTGTACGGGATGAGCAGTTCTTC. The V and J genes are TRBV7-2 and TRBJ2-1, with D maybe TRBD2 (6 bases). Per the germline V gene, CDR1 is SGHTA and CDR2 is FQGNSA. Trimming shortened V by 6 bases and J by 8 bases, and 23 bases separated the two germline ends. The CDR3 is 16 residues long.

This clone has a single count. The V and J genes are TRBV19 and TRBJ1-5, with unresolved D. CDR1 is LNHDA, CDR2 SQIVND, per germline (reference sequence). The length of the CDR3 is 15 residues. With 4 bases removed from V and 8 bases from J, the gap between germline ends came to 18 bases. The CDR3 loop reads CASSKYWSGVEPQHF. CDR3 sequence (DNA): TGTGCCAGTAGTAAATATTGGTCGGGAGTTGAGCCCCAGCATTTT. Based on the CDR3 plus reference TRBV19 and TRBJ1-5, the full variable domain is DGGITQSPKYLFRKEGQNVTLSCEQNLNHDAMYWYRQDPGQGLRLIYYSQIVNDFQKGDIAEGYSVSREKKESFPLTVTSAQKNPTAFYLCASSKYWSGVEPQHFGDGTRLSIL.

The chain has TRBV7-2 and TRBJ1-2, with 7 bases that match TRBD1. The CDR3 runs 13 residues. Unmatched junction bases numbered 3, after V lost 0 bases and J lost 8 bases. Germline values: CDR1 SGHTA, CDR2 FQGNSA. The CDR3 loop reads CASSLALRGGYTF. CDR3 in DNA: TGTGCCAGCAGCTTAGCGCTCAGGGGGGGCTACACCTTC.

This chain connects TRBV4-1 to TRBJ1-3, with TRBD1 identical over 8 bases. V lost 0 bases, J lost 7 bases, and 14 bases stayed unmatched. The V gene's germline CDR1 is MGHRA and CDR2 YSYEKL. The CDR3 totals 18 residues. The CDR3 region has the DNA TGCGCCAGCAGCCAAGAAGGGACAGGTCCACATCTGGGTAACACCATATATTTT. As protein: CASSQEGTGPHLGNTIYF.

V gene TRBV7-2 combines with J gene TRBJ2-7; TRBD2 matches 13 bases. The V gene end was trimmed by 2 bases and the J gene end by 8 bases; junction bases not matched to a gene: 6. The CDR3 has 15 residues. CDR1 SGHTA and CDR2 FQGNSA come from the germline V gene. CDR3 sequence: CASSLPGTSGNQQYF. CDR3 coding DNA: TGTGCCAGCAGCTTACCCGGGACTAGCGGGAATCAGCAGTACTTC.

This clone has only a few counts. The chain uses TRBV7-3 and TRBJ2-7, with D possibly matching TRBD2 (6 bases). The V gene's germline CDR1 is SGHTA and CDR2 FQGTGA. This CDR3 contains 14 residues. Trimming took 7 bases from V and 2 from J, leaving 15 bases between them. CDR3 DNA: TGTGCCAGCATCAAACCGGGACTTACCTACGAGCAGTACTTC. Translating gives CASIKPGLTYEQYF.

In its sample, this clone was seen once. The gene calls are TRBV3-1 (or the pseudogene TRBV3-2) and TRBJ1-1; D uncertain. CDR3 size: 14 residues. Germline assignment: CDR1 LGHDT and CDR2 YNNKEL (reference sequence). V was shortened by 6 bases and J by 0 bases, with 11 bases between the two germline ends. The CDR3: CASSVQLMNTEAFF. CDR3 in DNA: TGTGCCAGCAGTGTACAGCTCATGAACACTGAAGCTTTCTTT.

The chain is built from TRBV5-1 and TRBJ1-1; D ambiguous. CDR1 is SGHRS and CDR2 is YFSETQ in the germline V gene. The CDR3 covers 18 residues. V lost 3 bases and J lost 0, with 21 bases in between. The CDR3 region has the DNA TGCGCCAGCAGCTCACCTAATGCGAGAGGAGGGTTGAACACTGAAGCTTTCTTT. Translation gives CASSSPNARGGLNTEAFF.

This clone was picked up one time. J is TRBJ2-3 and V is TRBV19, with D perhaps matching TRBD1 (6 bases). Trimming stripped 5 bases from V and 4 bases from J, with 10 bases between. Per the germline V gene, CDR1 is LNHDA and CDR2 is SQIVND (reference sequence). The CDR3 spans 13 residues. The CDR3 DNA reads TGTGCCAGTAGTTCCCAGGGGTCAGATACGCAGTATTTT. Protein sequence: CASSSQGSDTQYF.

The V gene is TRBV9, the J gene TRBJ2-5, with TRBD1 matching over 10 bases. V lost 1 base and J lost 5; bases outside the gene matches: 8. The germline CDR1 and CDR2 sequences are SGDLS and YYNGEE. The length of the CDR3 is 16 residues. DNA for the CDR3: TGTGCCAGCAGCGTACGGACAGGGGGTCGAAGGGAGACCCAGTACTTC. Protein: CASSVRTGGRRETQYF.

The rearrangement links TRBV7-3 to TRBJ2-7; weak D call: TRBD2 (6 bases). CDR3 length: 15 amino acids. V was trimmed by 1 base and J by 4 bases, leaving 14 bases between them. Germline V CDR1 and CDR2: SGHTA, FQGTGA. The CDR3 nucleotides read TGTGCCAGCAGCTTAATGGCGGGACTTCTTTACGAGCAGTACTTC. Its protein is CASSLMAGLLYEQYF.

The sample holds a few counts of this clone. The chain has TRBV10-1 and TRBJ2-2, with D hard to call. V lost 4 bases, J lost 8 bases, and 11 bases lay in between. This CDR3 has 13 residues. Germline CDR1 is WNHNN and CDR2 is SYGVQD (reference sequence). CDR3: CASSVRSKGELFF. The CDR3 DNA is TGCGCCAGCAGTGTCCGGAGTAAAGGGGAGCTGTTTTTT.

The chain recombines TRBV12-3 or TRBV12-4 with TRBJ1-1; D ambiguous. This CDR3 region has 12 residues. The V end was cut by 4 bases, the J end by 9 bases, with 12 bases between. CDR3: CASSSGRRKAFF. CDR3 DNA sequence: TGTGCCAGCAGTTCTGGCAGGAGGAAAGCTTTCTTT.

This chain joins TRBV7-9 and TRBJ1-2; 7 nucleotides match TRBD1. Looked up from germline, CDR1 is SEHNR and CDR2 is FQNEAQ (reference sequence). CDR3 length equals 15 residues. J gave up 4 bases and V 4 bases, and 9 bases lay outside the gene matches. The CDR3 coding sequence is TGTGCCAGCAGCTACCCCACGGGACAGACCTATGGCTACACCTTC. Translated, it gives CASSYPTGQTYGYTF.

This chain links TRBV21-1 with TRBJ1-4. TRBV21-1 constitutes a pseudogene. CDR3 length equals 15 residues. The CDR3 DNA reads TGTGCCAGGGAGAGCGGAATTAGGACTAATGAAAAACTGTTTTTT. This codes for CARESGIRTNEKLFF.

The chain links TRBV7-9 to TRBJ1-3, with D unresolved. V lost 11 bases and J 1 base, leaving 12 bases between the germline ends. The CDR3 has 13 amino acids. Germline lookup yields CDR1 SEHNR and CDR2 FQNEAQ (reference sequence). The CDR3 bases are TGTGCCGAACCGGAGGAATCTGGAAACACCATATATTTT. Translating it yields CAEPEESGNTIYF. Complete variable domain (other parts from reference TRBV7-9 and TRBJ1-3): DTGVSQNPRHKITKRGQNVTFRCDPISEHNRLYWYRQTLGQGPEFLTYFQNEAQLEKSRLLSDRFSAERPKGSFSTLEIQRTEQGDSAMYLCAEPEESGNTIYFGEGSWLTVV.